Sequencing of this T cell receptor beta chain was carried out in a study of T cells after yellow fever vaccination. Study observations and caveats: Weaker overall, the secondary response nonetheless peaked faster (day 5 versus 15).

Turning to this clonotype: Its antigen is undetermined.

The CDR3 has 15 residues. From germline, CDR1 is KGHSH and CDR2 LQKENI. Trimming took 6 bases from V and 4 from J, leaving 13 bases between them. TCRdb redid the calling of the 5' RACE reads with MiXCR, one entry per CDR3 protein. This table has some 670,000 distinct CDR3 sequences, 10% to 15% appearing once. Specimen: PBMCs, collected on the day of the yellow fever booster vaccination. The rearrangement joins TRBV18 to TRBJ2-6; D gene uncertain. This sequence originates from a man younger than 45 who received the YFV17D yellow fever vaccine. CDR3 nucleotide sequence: TGTGCCAGCTCTCAGACCCGCTCGGGGGCCAACGTCCTGACTTTC. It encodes CASSQTRSGANVLTF. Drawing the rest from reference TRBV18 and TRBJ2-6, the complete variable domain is NAGVMQNPRHLVRRRGQEARLRCSPMKGHSHVYWYRQLPEEGLKFMVYLQKENIIDESGMPKERFSAEFPKEGPSILRIQQVVRGDSAAYFCASSQTRSGANVLTFGAGSRLTVL.